The text below deals with one T cell receptor beta chain. The data belong to a study of technical replicates of blood from a few donors. Sequenced by immunoSEQ multiplex PCR; TCRdb stores in-frame clones only, minus some. The table records 60,000 to 80,000 clones, about 90% of them present only once. The CDR3 spans 16 residues. Looked up from germline, CDR1 is SEHNR and CDR2 is FQNEAQ (reference sequence). V shed 5 bases, J shed 3 bases, and the junction held 11 bases outside the gene matches. This chain links TRBV7-9 with TRBJ2-5; 8 bases map to TRBD1. This receptor was obtained from a human donor in good health. The sequenced sample was T cells isolated from PBMCs. DNA for the CDR3: TGTGCCAGCAGCCCCAGAACAGGGGGGCGTGAAGAGACCCAGTACTTC. It translates to CASSPRTGGREETQYF.